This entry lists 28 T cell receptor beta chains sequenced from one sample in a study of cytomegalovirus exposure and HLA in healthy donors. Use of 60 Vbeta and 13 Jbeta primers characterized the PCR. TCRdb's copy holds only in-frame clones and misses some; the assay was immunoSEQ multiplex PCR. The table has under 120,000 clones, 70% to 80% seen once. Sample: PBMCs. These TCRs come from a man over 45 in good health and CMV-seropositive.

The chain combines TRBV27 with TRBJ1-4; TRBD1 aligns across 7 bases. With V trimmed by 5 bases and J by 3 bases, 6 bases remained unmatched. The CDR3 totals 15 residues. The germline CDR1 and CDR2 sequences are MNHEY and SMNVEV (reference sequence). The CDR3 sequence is CASSPAGTANEKLFF. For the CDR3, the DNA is TGTGCCAGCAGTCCCGCCGGGACAGCTAATGAAAAACTGTTTTTT.

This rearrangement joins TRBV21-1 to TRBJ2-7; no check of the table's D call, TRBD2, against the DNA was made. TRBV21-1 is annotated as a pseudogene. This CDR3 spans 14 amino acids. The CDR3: CASSTSGVSYEQYF. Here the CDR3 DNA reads TGTGCCAGCAGCACGAGCGGGGTCTCCTACGAGCAGTACTTC.

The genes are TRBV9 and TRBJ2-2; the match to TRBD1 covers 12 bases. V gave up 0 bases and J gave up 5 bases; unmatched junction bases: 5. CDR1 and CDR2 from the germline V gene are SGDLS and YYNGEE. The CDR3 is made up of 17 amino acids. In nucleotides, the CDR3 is TGTGCCAGCAGCGTAGACCGGGACAGGGGGCTAACCGGGGAGCTGTTTTTT. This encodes CASSVDRDRGLTGELFF.

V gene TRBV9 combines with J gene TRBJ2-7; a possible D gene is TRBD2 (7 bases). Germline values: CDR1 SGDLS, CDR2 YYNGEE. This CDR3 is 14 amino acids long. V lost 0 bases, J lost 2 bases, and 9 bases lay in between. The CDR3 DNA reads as TGTGCCAGCAGCGTAGACGGGGGGCCCTACGAGCAGTACTTC. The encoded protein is CASSVDGGPYEQYF.

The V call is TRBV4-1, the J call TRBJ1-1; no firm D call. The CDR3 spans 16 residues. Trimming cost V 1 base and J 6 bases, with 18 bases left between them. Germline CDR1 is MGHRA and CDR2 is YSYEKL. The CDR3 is CASSQAPKRVNAEAFF. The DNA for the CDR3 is TGCGCCAGCAGCCAAGCTCCCAAGAGAGTCAACGCTGAAGCTTTCTTT.

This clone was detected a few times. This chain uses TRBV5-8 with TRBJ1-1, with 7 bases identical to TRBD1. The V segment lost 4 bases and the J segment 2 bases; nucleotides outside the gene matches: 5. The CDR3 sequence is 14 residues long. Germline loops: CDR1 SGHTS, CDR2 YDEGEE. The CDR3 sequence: CASSVTGFNTEAFF. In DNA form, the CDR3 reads TGTGCCAGCAGCGTGACAGGGTTCAACACTGAAGCTTTCTTT.

The CDR3 loop is CAWSDSYRGPANTGELFF. In DNA form, the CDR3 reads TGTGCCTGGAGTGACTCTTACAGGGGCCCGGCGAACACCGGGGAGCTGTTTTTT. V usage is TRBV30 and J usage is TRBJ2-2, with 7 nucleotides matching TRBD1. The V gene's germline CDR1 is GTSNPN and CDR2 SVGIG (reference sequence). J gave up 0 bases and V 1 base, and 11 bases lay outside the gene matches. The CDR3 extends over 18 amino acids.

The DNA for the CDR3 is TGTGCCAGCAGCTTAATGGGCGGGCCTGAAGCTTTCTTT. Translating it yields CASSLMGGPEAFF. This chain uses TRBV7-3 with TRBJ1-1; no clear D. The ends were cut back, 1 base at V and 6 bases at J, with 9 bases in the middle. CDR1 is SGHTA, CDR2 FQGTGA, per germline. The CDR3 is 13 amino acids.

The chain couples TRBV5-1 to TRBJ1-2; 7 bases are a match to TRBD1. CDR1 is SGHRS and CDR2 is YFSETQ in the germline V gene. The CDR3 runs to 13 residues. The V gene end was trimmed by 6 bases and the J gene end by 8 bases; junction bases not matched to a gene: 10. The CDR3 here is CASTLQGREGYTF. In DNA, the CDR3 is TGCGCCAGCACCCTACAGGGGCGGGAAGGCTACACCTTC.

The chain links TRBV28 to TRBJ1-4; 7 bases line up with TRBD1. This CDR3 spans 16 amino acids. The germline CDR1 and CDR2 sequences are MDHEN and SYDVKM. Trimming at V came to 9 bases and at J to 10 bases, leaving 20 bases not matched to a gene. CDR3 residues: CASLTGALLYDGKLFF. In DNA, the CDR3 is TGTGCCAGTTTAACAGGGGCCCTCCTCTACGATGGAAAACTGTTTTTT.

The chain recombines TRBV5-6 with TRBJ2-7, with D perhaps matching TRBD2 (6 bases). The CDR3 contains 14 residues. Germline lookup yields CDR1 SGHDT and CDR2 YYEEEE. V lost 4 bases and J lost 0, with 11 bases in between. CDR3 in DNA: TGTGCCAGCAGCCCGGGACTGACCTCCTACGAGCAGTACTTC. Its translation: CASSPGLTSYEQYF.

The CDR3 sequence: CASSLVRGRIPYEQYF. In DNA, the CDR3 is TGTGCCAGCAGCTTAGTCCGGGGGAGAATCCCCTACGAGCAGTACTTC. V and J are TRBV11-2 and TRBJ2-7, with a weak D call TRBD2 (6 bases). Germline V lookup: CDR1 SGHAT, CDR2 FQNNGV. This CDR3 has 16 amino acids. The germline V and J ends were trimmed by 1 base and 2 bases, with 15 bases remaining between them.

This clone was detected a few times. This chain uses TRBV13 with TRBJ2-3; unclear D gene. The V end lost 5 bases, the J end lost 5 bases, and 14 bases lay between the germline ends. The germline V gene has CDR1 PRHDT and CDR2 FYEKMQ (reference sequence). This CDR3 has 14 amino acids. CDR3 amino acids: CASSPPPPGDTQYF. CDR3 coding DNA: TGTGCCAGCAGCCCCCCTCCCCCCGGAGATACGCAGTATTTT.

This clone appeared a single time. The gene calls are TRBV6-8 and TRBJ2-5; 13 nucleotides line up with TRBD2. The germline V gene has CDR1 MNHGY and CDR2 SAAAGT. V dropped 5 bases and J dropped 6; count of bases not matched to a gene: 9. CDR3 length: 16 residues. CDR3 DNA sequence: TGTGCCAGCAGTCTCAGGACTAGCGGGAGAACAAAGACCCAGTACTTC. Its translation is CASSLRTSGRTKTQYF.

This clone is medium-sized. The CDR3 region is CASSPGPGAEAFF. CDR3 sequence (DNA): TGTGCCAGCAGCCCCGGGCCCGGGGCTGAAGCTTTCTTT. The chain combines TRBV7-7 with TRBJ1-1; D remains unclear. In germline, CDR1 is SSHAT, CDR2 FNYEAQ (reference sequence). V was cut by 5 bases and J by 6 bases, with 13 bases left in between. This CDR3 is 13 amino acids long.

CDR3 nucleotide sequence: TGCGCCAGCAGGACAGGGAGTCTCTACGAGCAGTACTTC. It is translated as CASRTGSLYEQYF. The genes are TRBV10-2 and TRBJ2-5; 7 nucleotides agree with TRBD1. The J call may be incorrect, as the DNA end agrees better with TRBJ2-7. This CDR3 has 13 amino acids. CDR1 is WSHSY, CDR2 SAAADI, per germline.

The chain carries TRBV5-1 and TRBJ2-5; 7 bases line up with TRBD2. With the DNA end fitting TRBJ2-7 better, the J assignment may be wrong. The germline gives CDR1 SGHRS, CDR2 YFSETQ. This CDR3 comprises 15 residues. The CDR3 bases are TGCGCCAGCACTCCTCTGATGGGGGGGGTCTACGAGCAGTACTTC. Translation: CASTPLMGGVYEQYF.

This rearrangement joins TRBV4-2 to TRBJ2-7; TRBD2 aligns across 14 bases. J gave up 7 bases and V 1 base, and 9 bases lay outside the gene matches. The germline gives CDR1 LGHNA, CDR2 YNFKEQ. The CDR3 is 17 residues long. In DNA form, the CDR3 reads TGTGCCAGCAGCCAAGTTCCAGGGACTAGCGGGAGAAATGAGCAGTACTTC. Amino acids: CASSQVPGTSGRNEQYF.

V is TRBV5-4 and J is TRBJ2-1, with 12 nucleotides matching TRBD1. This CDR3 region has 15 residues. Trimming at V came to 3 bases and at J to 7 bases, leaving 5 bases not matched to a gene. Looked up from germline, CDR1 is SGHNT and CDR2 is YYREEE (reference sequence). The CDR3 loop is CASSSGTGGINEQFF. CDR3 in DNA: TGTGCCAGCAGCTCGGGGACAGGGGGCATAAATGAGCAGTTCTTC.

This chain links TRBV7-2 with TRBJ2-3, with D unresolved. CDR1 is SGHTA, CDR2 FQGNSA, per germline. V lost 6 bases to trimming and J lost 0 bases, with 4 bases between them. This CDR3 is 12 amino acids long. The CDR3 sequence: CASSSSTDTQYF. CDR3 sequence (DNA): TGTGCCAGCAGTTCTAGCACAGATACGCAGTATTTT.

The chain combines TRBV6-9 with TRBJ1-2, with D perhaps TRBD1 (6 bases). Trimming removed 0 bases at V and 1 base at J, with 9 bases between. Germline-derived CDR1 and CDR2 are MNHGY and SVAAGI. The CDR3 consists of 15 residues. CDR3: CASSYSQGYNYGYTF. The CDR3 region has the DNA TGTGCCAGCAGTTATTCACAGGGTTATAACTATGGCTACACCTTC.

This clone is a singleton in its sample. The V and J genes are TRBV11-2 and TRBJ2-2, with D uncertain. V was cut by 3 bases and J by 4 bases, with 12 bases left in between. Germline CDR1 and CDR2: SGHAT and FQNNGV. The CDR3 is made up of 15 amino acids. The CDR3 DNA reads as TGTGCCAGCAGCTTGTTTCGCGCGATCACCGGGGAGCTGTTTTTT. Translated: CASSLFRAITGELFF.

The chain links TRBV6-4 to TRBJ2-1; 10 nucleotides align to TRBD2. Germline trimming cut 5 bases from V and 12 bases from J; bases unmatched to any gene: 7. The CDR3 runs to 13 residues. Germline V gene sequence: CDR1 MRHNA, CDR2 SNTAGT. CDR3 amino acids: CASSPLAGAGQFF. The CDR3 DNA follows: TGTGCCAGCAGTCCTCTAGCGGGAGCTGGGCAGTTCTTC.

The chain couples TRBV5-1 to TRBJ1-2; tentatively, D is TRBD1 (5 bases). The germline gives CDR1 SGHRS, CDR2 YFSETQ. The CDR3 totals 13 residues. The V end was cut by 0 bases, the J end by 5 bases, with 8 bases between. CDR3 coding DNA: TGCGCCAGCAGCTTGGCCGACAGATATGGCTACACCTTC. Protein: CASSLADRYGYTF.

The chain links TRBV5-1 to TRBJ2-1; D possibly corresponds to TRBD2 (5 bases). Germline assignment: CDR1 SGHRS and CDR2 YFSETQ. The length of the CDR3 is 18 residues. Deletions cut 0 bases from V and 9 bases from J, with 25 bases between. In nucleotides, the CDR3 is TGCGCCAGCAGCTTGGCCCTTTCGAATTCGAGGCCGAGCGGTGAGCAGTTCTTC. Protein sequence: CASSLALSNSRPSGEQFF.

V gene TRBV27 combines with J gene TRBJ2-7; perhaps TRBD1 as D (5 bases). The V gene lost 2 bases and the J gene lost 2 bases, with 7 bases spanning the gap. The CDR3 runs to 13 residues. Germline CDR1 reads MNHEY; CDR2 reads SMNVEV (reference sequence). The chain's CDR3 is CASSLGATYEQYF. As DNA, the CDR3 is TGTGCCAGCAGTTTAGGGGCTACCTACGAGCAGTACTTC.

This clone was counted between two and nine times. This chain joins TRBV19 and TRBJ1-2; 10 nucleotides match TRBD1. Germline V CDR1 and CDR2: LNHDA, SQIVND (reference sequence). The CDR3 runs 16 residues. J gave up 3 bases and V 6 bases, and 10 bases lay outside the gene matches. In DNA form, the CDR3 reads TGTGCCAGTAGGACTGGACAGGGGGTTGGTGACTATGGCTACACCTTC. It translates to CASRTGQGVGDYGYTF.

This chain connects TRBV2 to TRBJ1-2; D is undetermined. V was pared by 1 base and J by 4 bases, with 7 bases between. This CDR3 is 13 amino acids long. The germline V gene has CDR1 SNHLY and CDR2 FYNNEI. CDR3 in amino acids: CASSEVAFYGYTF. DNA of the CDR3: TGTGCCAGCAGTGAAGTGGCCTTCTATGGCTACACCTTC.